Presented here are 26 T cell receptor beta chains from one specimen sequenced in a study of early T cells in non-severe SARS-CoV-2 infection. A single record per CDR3 protein comes from TCRdb applying MiXCR to the 5' RACE reads. In the table there are roughly 66,000 distinct CDR3 sequences, approximately 8.3% of which are singletons. The sample comprised whole blood. All receptors come from an adult who was a healthcare worker with PCR-confirmed SARS-CoV-2 infection or an uninfected control (not recorded which).

The chain links TRBV30 to TRBJ2-1; either TRBD1 or TRBD2 may supply D (5 bases each). CDR1 GTSNPN and CDR2 SVGIG come from the germline V gene (reference sequence). V lost 5 bases, J lost 4 bases, and 9 bases lay in between. The CDR3 extends over 12 amino acids. The CDR3 DNA sequence: TGTGCCTGGTGGGACGGGTACAATGAGCAGTTCTTC. It codes for CAWWDGYNEQFF. The variable domain in full, completed from reference TRBV30 and TRBJ2-1, reads SQTIHQWPATLVQPVGSPLSLECTVEGTSNPNLYWYRQAAGRGLQLLFYSVGIGQISSEVPQNLSASRPQDRQFILSSKKLLLSDSGFYLCAWWDGYNEQFFGPGTRLTVL.

The chain uses TRBV7-9 and TRBJ2-3; D is uncertain. The germline V gene encodes CDR1 SEHNR and CDR2 FQNEAQ (reference sequence). The CDR3 contains 15 residues. V was clipped by 1 base and J by 4 bases, with 12 bases between them. CDR3 loop: CASSLEGGPADTQYF. CDR3 DNA: TGTGCCAGCAGCTTAGAGGGCGGCCCCGCAGATACGCAGTATTTT.

This clonotype was observed a few times. The CDR3 is CSVETSGADTQYF. The CDR3, as DNA: TGCAGCGTTGAGACTAGCGGGGCAGATACGCAGTATTTT. The rearrangement joins TRBV29-1 to TRBJ2-3, with 11 nucleotides matching TRBD2. CDR1 and CDR2 from the germline V gene are SQVTM and ANQGSEA. The CDR3 has 13 residues. With 3 bases clipped from V and 4 bases from J, the junction kept 0 bases outside the gene matches.

The rearrangement uses TRBV6-1 and TRBJ2-1, with D possibly being TRBD2 (6 bases). Trimming pared 7 bases from V and 0 bases from J, leaving 13 bases between. CDR3 length: 15 amino acids. Germline V gene lookup returns CDR1 MNHNS and CDR2 SASEGT. The CDR3 DNA is TGTGCCAGCAAGTTGGCTAGCGCCTCCTACAATGAGCAGTTCTTC. This codes for CASKLASASYNEQFF.

The rearrangement links TRBV30 to TRBJ2-1; D gene uncertain. V dropped 2 bases and J dropped 8 bases, with 7 bases sitting between them. The CDR3 has 11 residues. Germline V gives CDR1 GTSNPN, CDR2 SVGIG (reference sequence). CDR3 residues: CAWSKKHEQFF. The DNA of the CDR3 is TGTGCCTGGAGTAAGAAGCATGAGCAGTTCTTC.

V gene TRBV6-6 combines with J gene TRBJ1-1, with 11 bases that match TRBD1. V lost 6 bases, J lost 7 bases, and 7 bases stayed unmatched. Germline CDR1 reads MNHNY; CDR2 reads SVGAGI (reference sequence). The CDR3 has 14 amino acids. The CDR3 reads CASRPPGQGVEAFF. The CDR3 nucleotides read TGTGCCAGCAGGCCTCCGGGACAGGGGGTTGAAGCTTTCTTT.

This clonotype was observed a handful of times. The rearrangement uses TRBV29-1 and TRBJ2-2, with D possibly being TRBD1 or TRBD2 (5 bases each). The CDR3 spans 14 residues. Germline CDR1 and CDR2: SQVTM and ANQGSEA. V lost 3 bases and J lost 3, with 11 bases in between. The CDR3 DNA follows: TGCAGCGTTGATTTGCAGGGAGACACCGGGGAGCTGTTTTTT. Translation gives CSVDLQGDTGELFF.

This chain uses TRBV7-2 with TRBJ1-6; D not resolved. Germline V gene sequence: CDR1 SGHTA, CDR2 FQGNSA. The V gene lost 1 base and the J gene lost 4 bases, with 5 bases spanning the gap. This CDR3 comprises 14 residues. The CDR3 sequence is CASSLDGYNSPLHF. For the CDR3, the DNA is TGTGCCAGCAGCTTAGACGGTTATAATTCACCCCTCCACTTT.

This clonotype was observed a few times. With a much larger clone just one base away, this may be a read error. The chain links TRBV7-3 to TRBJ2-3; D is uncertain. Germline-derived CDR1 and CDR2 are SGHTA and FQGTGA. This CDR3 region has 15 residues. Here the CDR3 DNA reads TGTACCAGCAGCCACGGGCAGCCAAGCACAGATACGCAGTATTTT. Protein product: CTSSHGQPSTDTQYF.

In this sample, this clonotype turned up a few times. The chain carries TRBV12-3 or TRBV12-4 and TRBJ2-5; 7 bases are a match to TRBD2. The J segment lost 4 bases and the V segment lost 4 bases, leaving 3 bases of the junction unmatched. This CDR3 region has 13 residues. In nucleotides, the CDR3 is TGTGCCAGCAGTTCGGGGGGTTTAGAGACCCAGTACTTC. This encodes CASSSGGLETQYF.

This chain connects TRBV5-1 to TRBJ2-1, with unresolved D. Trimming stripped 1 base from V and 3 bases from J, with 8 bases between. The CDR3 has 14 amino acids. Looked up from germline, CDR1 is SGHRS and CDR2 is YFSETQ. CDR3 amino acids: CASSLLGIYNEQFF. In nucleotides, the CDR3 is TGCGCCAGCAGCTTGCTGGGAATCTACAATGAGCAGTTCTTC. Using reference TRBV5-1 and TRBJ2-1 for the parts outside the CDR3, the full variable domain is KAGVTQTPRYLIKTRGQQVTLSCSPISGHRSVSWYQQTPGQGLQFLFEYFSETQRNKGNFPGRFSGRQFSNSRSEMNVSTLELGDSALYLCASSLLGIYNEQFFGPGTRLTVL.

This clonotype turned up a few times. CDR3 DNA sequence: TGTGCCAGCAGTTTAATCGCCGGGACAGTCTATGGCTACACCTTC. Its translation is CASSLIAGTVYGYTF. The chain employs TRBV27 and TRBJ1-2, with 7 bases that match TRBD1. This CDR3 has 15 amino acids. Germline lookup yields CDR1 MNHEY and CDR2 SMNVEV (reference sequence). V gave up 2 bases and J gave up 4 bases; unmatched junction bases: 7.

This clonotype was detected many times. The rearrangement joins TRBV20-1 to TRBJ2-3; the match to TRBD2 covers 7 bases. This CDR3 has 17 residues. Trimming took 5 bases from V and 0 from J; bases not matched to a gene: 14. Germline CDR1 reads DFQATT; CDR2 reads SNEGSKA (reference sequence). The CDR3 sequence is CSAGHDGTTPSTDTQYF. The CDR3 nucleotides are TGCAGTGCTGGCCACGACGGGACTACCCCTAGCACAGATACGCAGTATTTT.

The rearrangement links TRBV19 to TRBJ2-2; a possible D gene is TRBD1 (5 bases). CDR1 is LNHDA, CDR2 SQIVND, per germline (reference sequence). This CDR3 is 14 amino acids long. Trimming left V 10 bases short and J 7 bases short, with 19 bases between. The CDR3 bases are TGTGCCACCCAGAAGGGCAGGGCAAGCGGGGAGCTGTTTTTT. It encodes CATQKGRASGELFF.

The chain employs TRBV4-1 and TRBJ1-1; 8 nucleotides match TRBD1. There are 13 residues in the CDR3. Trimming removed 0 bases from V and 8 bases from J; junction bases left unmatched: 2. The germline V gene encodes CDR1 MGHRA and CDR2 YSYEKL. In nucleotides, the CDR3 is TGCGCCAGCAGCCAAGAAAGGGACAGGGAAGCTTTCTTT. It specifies CASSQERDREAFF.

The V call is TRBV20-1, the J call TRBJ2-3; D is unresolved. Germline CDR1 reads DFQATT; CDR2 reads SNEGSKA (reference sequence). The CDR3 sequence is 14 residues long. Trimming shortened V by 0 bases and J by 4 bases, and 11 bases separated the two germline ends. The CDR3 coding sequence is TGCAGTGCTAGAGATCCCCTACTTTCAGATACGCAGTATTTT. It yields the protein CSARDPLLSDTQYF.

This clonotype showed up just a few times. The rearrangement links TRBV20-1 to TRBJ2-5; the match to TRBD2 covers 8 bases. CDR1 DFQATT and CDR2 SNEGSKA come from the germline V gene (reference sequence). The CDR3 is 15 residues long. Trimming at V came to 5 bases and at J to 4 bases, leaving 12 bases not matched to a gene. The CDR3 DNA sequence: TGCAGTGCTCCCCCTAGAGCGGGAGTAGGAGAGACCCAGTACTTC. Its translation: CSAPPRAGVGETQYF.

The chain couples TRBV5-1 to TRBJ1-4; no clear D. CDR1 and CDR2 (germline): SGHRS, YFSETQ. V lost 0 bases and J 1 base, leaving 13 bases between the germline ends. The CDR3 loop spans 17 amino acids. The CDR3 spells CASSLDRVDLTNEKLFF. The CDR3 DNA reads as TGCGCCAGCAGCTTGGATAGGGTAGATCTAACTAATGAAAAACTGTTTTTT.

This clonotype was observed a few times. J is TRBJ2-5 and V is TRBV19; TRBD2 agrees at 15 bases. Germline V gene lookup returns CDR1 LNHDA and CDR2 SQIVND (reference sequence). This CDR3 has 15 residues. V was pared by 5 bases and J by 2 bases, with 0 bases of the junction left unmatched. The CDR3: CASSGTSGRQETQYF. The CDR3 coding sequence is TGTGCCAGTAGTGGGACTAGCGGGAGGCAAGAGACCCAGTACTTC.

The chain joins TRBV7-2 to TRBJ2-6; unclear D gene. The CDR3 extends over 15 amino acids. Germline assignment: CDR1 SGHTA and CDR2 FQGNSA. Trimming shortened V by 2 bases and J by 0 bases, and 5 bases separated the two germline ends. CDR3 nucleotides: TGTGCCAGCAGCTTAAGGCTCTCTGGGGCCAACGTCCTGACTTTC. Encoded protein: CASSLRLSGANVLTF.

V is TRBV28 and J is TRBJ2-3; D possibly corresponds to TRBD1 (8 bases). CDR1 MDHEN and CDR2 SYDVKM come from the germline V gene. The CDR3 covers 15 residues. With 4 bases removed from V and 4 bases from J, the gap between germline ends came to 15 bases. Written as DNA, the CDR3 is TGTGCCAGCAGTTCACAGGGGGGGTCCGCAGATACGCAGTATTTT. This translates into CASSSQGGSADTQYF.

This clonotype has a count of ten or more. The chain combines TRBV11-2 with TRBJ2-1; a weak D match, TRBD2 (6 bases). Germline lookup yields CDR1 SGHAT and CDR2 FQNNGV. Trimming removed 5 bases from V and 9 bases from J, with 11 bases in between. The CDR3 has 12 amino acids. The CDR3 DNA follows: TGTGCCAGCAGCGCGGGACTGACTGAGCAGTTCTTC. Translating it yields CASSAGLTEQFF.

The table lists this clonotype with many counts. The chain has TRBV20-1 and TRBJ2-1, with unresolved D. Per germline, CDR1 DFQATT and CDR2 SNEGSKA (reference sequence). CDR3 length equals 14 residues. The germline V and J ends were trimmed by 3 bases and 0 bases, with 9 bases remaining between them. The CDR3 region has the DNA TGCAGTGCTAGTCTCACGAGCTCCTACAATGAGCAGTTCTTC. Protein: CSASLTSSYNEQFF.

This clonotype has at least ten counts. The chain carries TRBV20-1 and TRBJ1-1, with 9 nucleotides matching TRBD1. Germline V gene data show CDR1 as DFQATT and CDR2 as SNEGSKA (reference sequence). This CDR3 region has 13 residues. This CDR3 is CMAGQGVNTEAFF. The CDR3 DNA reads as TGCATGGCGGGACAGGGAGTGAACACTGAAGCTTTCTTT.

This clonotype showed up many times. The rearrangement uses TRBV27 and TRBJ1-2, with TRBD1 identical over 11 bases. CDR1 MNHEY and CDR2 SMNVEV come from the germline V gene (reference sequence). This CDR3 comprises 17 residues. V was clipped by 5 bases and J by 7 bases; unmatched bases: 15. The CDR3 reads CASSRNRGQGEIGGYTF. In nucleotides, the CDR3 is TGTGCCAGCAGTCGCAACCGGGGACAGGGGGAGATTGGTGGCTACACCTTC.

The table lists this clonotype with many counts. The DNA for the CDR3 is TGCAGTGCACGACAGGTGGGAGCCTACGAGCAGTACTTC. Its translation: CSARQVGAYEQYF. The rearrangement links TRBV20-1 to TRBJ2-7, with D perhaps TRBD1 (6 bases). Trimming shortened V by 6 bases and J by 2 bases, and 14 bases separated the two germline ends. The CDR3 consists of 13 residues. The germline V gene has CDR1 DFQATT and CDR2 SNEGSKA (reference sequence).